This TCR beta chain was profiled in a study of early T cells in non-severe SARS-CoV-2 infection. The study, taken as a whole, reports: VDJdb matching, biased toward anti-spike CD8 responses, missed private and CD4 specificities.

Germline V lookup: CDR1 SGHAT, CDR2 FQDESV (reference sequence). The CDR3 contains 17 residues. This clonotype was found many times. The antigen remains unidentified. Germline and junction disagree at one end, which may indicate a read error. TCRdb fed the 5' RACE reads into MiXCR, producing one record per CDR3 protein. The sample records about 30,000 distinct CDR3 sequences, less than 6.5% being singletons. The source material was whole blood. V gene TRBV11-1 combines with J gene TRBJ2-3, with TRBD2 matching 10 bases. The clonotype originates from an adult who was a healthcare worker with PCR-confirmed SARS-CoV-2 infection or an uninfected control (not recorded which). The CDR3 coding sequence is TGTGCCAGCAGTTTAGACCCGGCTAGCGGGAGAACAGATACGCAGTATTTT. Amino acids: CASSLDPASGRTDTQYF.